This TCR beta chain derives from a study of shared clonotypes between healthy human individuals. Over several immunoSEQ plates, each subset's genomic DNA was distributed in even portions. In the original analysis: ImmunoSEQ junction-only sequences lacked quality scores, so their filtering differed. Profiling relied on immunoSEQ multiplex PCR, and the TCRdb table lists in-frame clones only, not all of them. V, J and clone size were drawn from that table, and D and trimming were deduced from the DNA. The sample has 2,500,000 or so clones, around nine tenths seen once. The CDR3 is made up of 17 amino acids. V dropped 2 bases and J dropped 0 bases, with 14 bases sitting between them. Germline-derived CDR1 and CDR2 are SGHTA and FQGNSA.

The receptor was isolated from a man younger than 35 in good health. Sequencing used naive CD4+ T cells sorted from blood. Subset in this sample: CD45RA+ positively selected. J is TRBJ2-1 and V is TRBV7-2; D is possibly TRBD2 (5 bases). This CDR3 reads CASSLRLDSYSYNEQFF. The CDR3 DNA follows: TGTGCCAGCAGCTTACGATTGGACTCTTACTCCTACAATGAGCAGTTCTTC.